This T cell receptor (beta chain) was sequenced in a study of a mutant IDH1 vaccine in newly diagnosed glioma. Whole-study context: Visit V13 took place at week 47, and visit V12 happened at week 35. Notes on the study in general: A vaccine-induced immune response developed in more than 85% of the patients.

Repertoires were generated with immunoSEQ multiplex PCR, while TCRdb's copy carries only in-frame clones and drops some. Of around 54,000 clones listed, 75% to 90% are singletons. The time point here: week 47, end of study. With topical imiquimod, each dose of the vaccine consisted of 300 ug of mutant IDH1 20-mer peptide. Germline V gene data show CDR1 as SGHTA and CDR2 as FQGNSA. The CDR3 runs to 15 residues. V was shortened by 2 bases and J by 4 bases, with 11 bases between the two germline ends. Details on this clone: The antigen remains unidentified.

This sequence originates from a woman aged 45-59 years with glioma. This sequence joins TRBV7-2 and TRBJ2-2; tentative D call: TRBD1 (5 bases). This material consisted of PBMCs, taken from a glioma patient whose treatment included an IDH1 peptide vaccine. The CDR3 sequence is CASSLIRGSTGELFF. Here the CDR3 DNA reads TGTGCCAGCAGCTTAATTAGGGGTAGCACCGGGGAGCTGTTTTTT.